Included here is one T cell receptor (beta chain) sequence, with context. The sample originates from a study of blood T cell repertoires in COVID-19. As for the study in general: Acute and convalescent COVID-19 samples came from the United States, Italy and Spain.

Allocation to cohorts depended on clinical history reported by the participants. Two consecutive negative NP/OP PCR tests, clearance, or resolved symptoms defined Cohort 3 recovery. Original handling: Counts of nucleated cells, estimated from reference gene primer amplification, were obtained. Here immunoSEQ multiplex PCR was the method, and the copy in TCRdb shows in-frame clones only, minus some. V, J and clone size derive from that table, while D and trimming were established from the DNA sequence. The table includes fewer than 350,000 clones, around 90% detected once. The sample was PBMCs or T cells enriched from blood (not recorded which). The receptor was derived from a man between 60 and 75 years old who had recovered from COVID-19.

CDR3 in amino acids: CATKTGNSNYGYTF. CDR3 coding DNA: TGTGCCACCAAAACGGGAAACTCTAACTATGGCTACACCTTC. The chain carries TRBV5-4 and TRBJ1-2, with D uncertain. V lost 9 bases and J lost 0, with 15 bases in between. This CDR3 comprises 14 residues. Germline assignment: CDR1 SGHNT and CDR2 YYREEE (reference sequence). The whole variable domain, remainder taken from reference TRBV5-4 and TRBJ1-2, is ETGVTQSPTHLIKTRGQQVTLRCSSQSGHNTVSWYQQALGQGPQFIFQYYREEENGRGNFPPRFSGLQFPNYSSELNVNALELDDSALYLCATKTGNSNYGYTFGSGTRLTVV.